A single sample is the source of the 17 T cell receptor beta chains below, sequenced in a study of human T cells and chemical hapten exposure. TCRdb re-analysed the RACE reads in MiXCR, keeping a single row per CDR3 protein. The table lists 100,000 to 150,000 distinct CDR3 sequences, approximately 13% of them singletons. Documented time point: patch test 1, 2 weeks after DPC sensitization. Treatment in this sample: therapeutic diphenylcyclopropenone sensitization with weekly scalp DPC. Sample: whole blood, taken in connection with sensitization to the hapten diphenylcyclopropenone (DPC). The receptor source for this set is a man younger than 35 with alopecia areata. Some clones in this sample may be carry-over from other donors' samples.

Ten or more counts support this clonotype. CDR3 nucleotides: TGTGCCAGCAGCAGGACTTCAATTTCCACAGATACGCAGTATTTT. It encodes CASSRTSISTDTQYF. The chain carries TRBV5-5 and TRBJ2-3; TRBD2 might be the D (5 bases). The CDR3 consists of 15 residues. V was pared by 4 bases and J by 2 bases, with 14 bases between. Germline V CDR1 and CDR2: SGHKS, YYEKEE (reference sequence). Full variable domain (rest looked up from reference TRBV5-5 and TRBJ2-3): DAGVTQSPTHLIKTRGQQVTLRCSPISGHKSVSWYQQVLGQGPQFIFQYYEKEERGRGNFPDRFSARQFPNYSSELNVNALLLGDSALYLCASSRTSISTDTQYFGPGTRLTVL.

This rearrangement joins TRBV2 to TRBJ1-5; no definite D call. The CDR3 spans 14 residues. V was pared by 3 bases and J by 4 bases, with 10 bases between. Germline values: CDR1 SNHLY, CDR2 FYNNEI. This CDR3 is CASSDVGGNQPQHF. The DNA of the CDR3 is TGTGCCAGCAGTGACGTCGGAGGAAATCAGCCCCAGCATTTT.

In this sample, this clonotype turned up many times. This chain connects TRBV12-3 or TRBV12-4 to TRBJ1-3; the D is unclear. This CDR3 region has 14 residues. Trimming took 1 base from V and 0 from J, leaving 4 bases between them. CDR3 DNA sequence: TGTGCCAGCAGTTTAGTTAGCTCTGGAAACACCATATATTTT. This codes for CASSLVSSGNTIYF.

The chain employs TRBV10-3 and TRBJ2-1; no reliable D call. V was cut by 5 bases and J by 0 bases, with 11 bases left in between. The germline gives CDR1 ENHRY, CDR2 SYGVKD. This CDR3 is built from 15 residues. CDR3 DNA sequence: TGTGCCATCAGTTGGTTAGATGGCTCCTACAATGAGCAGTTCTTC. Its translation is CAISWLDGSYNEQFF.

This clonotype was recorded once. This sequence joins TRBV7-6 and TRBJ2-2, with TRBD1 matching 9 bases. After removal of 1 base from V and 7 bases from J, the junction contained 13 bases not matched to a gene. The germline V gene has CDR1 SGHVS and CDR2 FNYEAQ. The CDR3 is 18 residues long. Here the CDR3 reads CASSLVLSGQGYGGELFF. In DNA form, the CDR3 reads TGTGCCAGCAGCTTAGTCCTCTCGGGACAGGGATATGGCGGGGAGCTGTTTTTT.

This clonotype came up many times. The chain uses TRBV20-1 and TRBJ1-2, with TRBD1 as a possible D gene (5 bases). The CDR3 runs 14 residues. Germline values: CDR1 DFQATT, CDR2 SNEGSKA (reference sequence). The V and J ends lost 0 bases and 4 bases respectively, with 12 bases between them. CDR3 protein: CSARDSRAGYGYTF. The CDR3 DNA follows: TGCAGTGCTAGAGATAGCAGGGCTGGCTATGGCTACACCTTC.

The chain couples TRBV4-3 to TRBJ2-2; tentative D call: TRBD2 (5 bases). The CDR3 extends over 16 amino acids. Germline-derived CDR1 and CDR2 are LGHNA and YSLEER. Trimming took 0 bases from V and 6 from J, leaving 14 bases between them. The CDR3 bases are TGCGCCAGCAGCCAAGATAAAGGAGGCATGTCCGGGGAGCTGTTTTTT. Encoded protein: CASSQDKGGMSGELFF.

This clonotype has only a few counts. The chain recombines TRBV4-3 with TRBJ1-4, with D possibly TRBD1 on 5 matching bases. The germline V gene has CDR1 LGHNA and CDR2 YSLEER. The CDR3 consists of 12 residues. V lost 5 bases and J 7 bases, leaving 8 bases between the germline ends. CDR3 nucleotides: TGCGCCAGCAGCAGGGGCTTTGAAAAACTGTTTTTT. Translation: CASSRGFEKLFF.

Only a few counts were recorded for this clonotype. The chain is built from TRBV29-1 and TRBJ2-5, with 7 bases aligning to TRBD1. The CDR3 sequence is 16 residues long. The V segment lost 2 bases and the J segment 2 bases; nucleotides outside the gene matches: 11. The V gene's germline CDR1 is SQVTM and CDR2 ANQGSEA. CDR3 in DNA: TGCAGCGTTGAATTATTCTGGGGACAGTTACAAGAGACCCAGTACTTC. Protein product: CSVELFWGQLQETQYF. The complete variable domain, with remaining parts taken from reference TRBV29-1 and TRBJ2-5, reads SAVISQKPSRDICQRGTSLTIQCQVDSQVTMMFWYRQQPGQSLTLIATANQGSEATYESGFVIDKFPISRPNLTFSTLTVSNMSPEDSSIYLCSVELFWGQLQETQYFGPGTRLLVL.

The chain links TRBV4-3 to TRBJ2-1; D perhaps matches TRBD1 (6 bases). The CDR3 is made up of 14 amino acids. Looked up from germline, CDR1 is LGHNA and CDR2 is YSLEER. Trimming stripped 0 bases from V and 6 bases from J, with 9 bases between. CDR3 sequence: CASSQDTGTNEQFF. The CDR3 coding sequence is TGCGCCAGCAGCCAAGATACAGGGACCAATGAGCAGTTCTTC.

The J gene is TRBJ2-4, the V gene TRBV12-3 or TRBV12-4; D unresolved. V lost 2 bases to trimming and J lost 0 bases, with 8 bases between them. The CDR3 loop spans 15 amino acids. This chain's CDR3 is CASSLWTLAKNIQYF. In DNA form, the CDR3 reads TGTGCCAGCAGTTTATGGACCCTAGCCAAAAACATTCAGTACTTC.

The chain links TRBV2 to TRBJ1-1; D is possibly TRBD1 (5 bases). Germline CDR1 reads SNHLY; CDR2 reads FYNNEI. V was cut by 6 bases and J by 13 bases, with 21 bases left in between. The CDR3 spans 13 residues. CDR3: CASSDASGLSSFF. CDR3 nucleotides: TGTGCCAGCAGCGACGCCTCAGGGCTTTCGAGTTTCTTT.

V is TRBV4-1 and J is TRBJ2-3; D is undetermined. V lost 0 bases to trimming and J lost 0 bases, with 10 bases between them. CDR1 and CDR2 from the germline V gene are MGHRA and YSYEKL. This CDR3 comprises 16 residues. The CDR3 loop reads CASSQDPGASTDTQYF. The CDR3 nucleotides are TGCGCCAGCAGCCAAGATCCGGGTGCTAGCACAGATACGCAGTATTTT.

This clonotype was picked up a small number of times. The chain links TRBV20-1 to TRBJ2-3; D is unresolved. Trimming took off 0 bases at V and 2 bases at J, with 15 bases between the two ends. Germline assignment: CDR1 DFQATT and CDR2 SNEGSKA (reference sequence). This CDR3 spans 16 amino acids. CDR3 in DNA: TGCAGTGCTAGAGACTGGCTATGGGCAGACACAGATACGCAGTATTTT. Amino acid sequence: CSARDWLWADTDTQYF.

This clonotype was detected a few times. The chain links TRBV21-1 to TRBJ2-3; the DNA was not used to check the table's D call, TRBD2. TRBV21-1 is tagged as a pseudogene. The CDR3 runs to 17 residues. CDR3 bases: TGTGCCAGCAGCTCCAGAAGACTAGCGGGGGACACAGATACGCAGTATTTT. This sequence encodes CASSSRRLAGDTDTQYF.

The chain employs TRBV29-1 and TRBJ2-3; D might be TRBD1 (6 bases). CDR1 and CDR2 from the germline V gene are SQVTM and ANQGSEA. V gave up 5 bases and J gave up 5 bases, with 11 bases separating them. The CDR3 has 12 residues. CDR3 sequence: CSVYRVRDTQYF. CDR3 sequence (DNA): TGCAGCGTTTACAGGGTGAGAGATACGCAGTATTTT.

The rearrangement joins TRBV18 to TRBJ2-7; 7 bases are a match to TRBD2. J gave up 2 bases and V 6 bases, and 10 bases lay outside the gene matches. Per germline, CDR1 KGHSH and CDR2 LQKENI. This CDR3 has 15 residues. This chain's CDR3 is CASSRGGTATYEQYF. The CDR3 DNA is TGTGCCAGCTCCCGGGGAGGGACGGCGACCTACGAGCAGTACTTC.